This is a list of T cell receptor beta chains from one sample in a study of beta chain features in type 1 diabetes. The table came from immunoSEQ multiplex PCR; TCRdb's copy has only in-frame clones and leaves some out. The table lists about 340,000 clones, about a tenth of them singletons, with around 1% in the top ten. Sequencing was done on a sample of central memory CD4+ T cells from blood. The receptors shown here come from a man aged 30 to 45 with type 1 diabetes. Both conserved end residues are part of each CDR3. The D gene is left open where the match is weak. For some rows the clone size is stated as once, few or many, or as a class when expanded; others skip it.

size,J,V,D,DNA,CDR3
few,TRBJ2-3,TRBV7-2,.,TGTGCCAGCAGCCAAAGAGCCGGACTACTTAGCACAGATACGCAGTATTTT,CASSQRAGLLSTDTQYF
few,TRBJ2-5,TRBV2,.,TGTGCCAGCAGTGAAGCTGAAGGGGCGGAGACCCAGTACTTC,CASSEAEGAETQYF
.,TRBJ2-3,TRBV11-2,TRBD2,TGTGCCAGCAGCTTAGTCCTAAGCGGGGGCCTAGGGGCCACAGATACGCAGTATTTT,CASSLVLSGGLGATDTQYF
.,TRBJ2-1,TRBV11-2,.,TGTGCCAGCAGCACAGGGTGGACAGGAGGGAATGAGCAGTTCTTC,CASSTGWTGGNEQFF
few,TRBJ2-4,TRBV6-6,.,TGTGCCAGCAGTTACTCGTCAGGAAACATTCAGTACTTC,CASSYSSGNIQYF
.,TRBJ1-1,TRBV28,.,TGTGCCAGCAGTCTCGGACGGGGCACTGAAGCTTTCTTT,CASSLGRGTEAFF
few,TRBJ2-3,TRBV2,.,TGTGCCAGCCTTCTCGGATGGAAGGGGCGCACAGATACGCAGTATTTT,CASLLGWKGRTDTQYF
.,TRBJ1-1,TRBV21-1,.,TGTGCCAGCAGCAAACGGGGGAACACTGAAGCTTTCTTT,CASSKRGNTEAFF
.,TRBJ2-7,TRBV2,TRBD2,TGTGCCAGCAGTGCCCTACTAGCGGGGGGTTTTGACGAGCAGTACTTC,CASSALLAGGFDEQYF
.,TRBJ2-7,TRBV7-9,.,TGTGCCAGCAGCTTAGGGGTAGCTGGGGAGCAGTACTTC,CASSLGVAGEQYF
.,TRBJ2-3,TRBV5-1,TRBD2,TGCGCCAGCAGCCTCGGGACTAGCGGGGGCACAGATACGCAGTATTTT,CASSLGTSGGTDTQYF
few,TRBJ1-3,TRBV28,TRBD1,TGTGCCAGCAGTTCACCGAGGGACAGCTCTGGAAACACCATATATTTT,CASSSPRDSSGNTIYF
few,TRBJ2-7,TRBV29-1,.,TGCAGCGTTGAGGGGGGCTTACAGGGAACCGAGCAGTACTTC,CSVEGGLQGTEQYF
few,TRBJ2-7,TRBV15,.,TGTGCCACCAGCAGAGATCTGTCAGGCGTCTACGAGCAGTACTTC,CATSRDLSGVYEQYF
.,TRBJ2-7,TRBV4-3,TRBD2,TGCGCCAGCAGCCAAGGTACCGGACTAGCGGGGGGTTACGAGCAGTACTTC,CASSQGTGLAGGYEQYF
few,TRBJ1-4,TRBV29-1,.,TGCAGCGTTAACGTCCGTCCCTTTGAAAAACTGTTTTTT,CSVNVRPFEKLFF
few,TRBJ2-3,TRBV25-1,.,TGTGCCAGCAGTGAATATGGGTTCACAGATACGCAGTATTTT,CASSEYGFTDTQYF
.,TRBJ1-4,TRBV28,.,TGTGCCAGCAGTTTGATGGATGTTAATGAAAAACTGTTTTTT,CASSLMDVNEKLFF
few,TRBJ1-1,TRBV2,.,TGTGCCAGCGGCTACAGGGAGGCAGGAGCTTTCTTT,CASGYREAGAFF
.,TRBJ2-7,TRBV28,TRBD1,TGTGCCAGCAGTGTACAGGGGTCTCAGTACTTC,CASSVQGSQYF
few,TRBJ2-5,TRBV9,TRBD2,TGTGCCAGCAGCCGCGCCGGGACTAGCGGGGGGGCCGGGGAGACCCAGTACTTC,CASSRAGTSGGAGETQYF
few,TRBJ2-3,TRBV7-9,TRBD1,TGTGCCAGCAGCCGGGACAGAAGCACAGATACGCAGTATTTT,CASSRDRSTDTQYF
few,TRBJ1-2,TRBV2,.,TGTGCCAGCAGAGAAGGGCAGAGTGGAGCTGGCTACACCTTC,CASREGQSGAGYTF
many,TRBJ2-4,TRBV5-1,.,TGCGCCAGCAGCTTGGCTGTGGGCGCGGACATTCAGTACTTC,CASSLAVGADIQYF
many,TRBJ1-2,TRBV9,.,TGTGCCAGCACCGCCGGGGGTGGTCGGACTAACTATGGCTACACCTTC,CASTAGGGRTNYGYTF
.,TRBJ2-7,TRBV10-2,TRBD1,TGCGCCAGCCGGCTCGGACAGGGAGCCTACGAGCAGTACTTC,CASRLGQGAYEQYF
.,TRBJ2-7,TRBV27,TRBD1,TGTGCCAGCAGTGCGACAGGGTTTTGGAACGAGCAGTACTTC,CASSATGFWNEQYF
few,TRBJ2-2,TRBV30,TRBD1,TGTGCCTGGAGTCCTCAAGGGACAGGGCTTACCGGGGAGCTGTTTTTT,CAWSPQGTGLTGELFF
.,TRBJ1-6,TRBV18,.,TGTGCCAGCTCACTCGGCAGGCCCACCGATTCACCCCTCCACTTT,CASSLGRPTDSPLHF
.,TRBJ1-2,TRBV2,TRBD1,TGTGCCAGCAGTGACATCCGGGACAGGAATGGCTACACCTTC,CASSDIRDRNGYTF
.,TRBJ1-2,TRBV19,TRBD1,TGTGCCAGTCGCACACCCCGGGACAGGGGCTACACCTTC,CASRTPRDRGYTF
few,TRBJ2-5,TRBV5-1,TRBD2,TGCGCCAGCAGCTTGACTAGCGGGGGTCAAATGGGAGAGACCCAGTACTTC,CASSLTSGGQMGETQYF
.,TRBJ2-3,TRBV7-2,TRBD2,TGTGCCAGCAGCCTCGCACCACTTAGCGGGGGGGCCAGAGATACGCAGTATTTT,CASSLAPLSGGARDTQYF
few,TRBJ2-1,TRBV5-1,TRBD2,TGCGCCAGCAGCTTGGATAGCGGGGCTTACAATGAGCAGTTCTTC,CASSLDSGAYNEQFF
many,TRBJ2-3,TRBV6-5,TRBD2,TGTGCCAGCAGGAGACTAGCGGGGGGGGTGGATACGCAGTATTTT,CASRRLAGGVDTQYF
once,TRBJ2-7,TRBV10-3,TRBD1,TGTGCCACCACCAAGGACAGGGCCCACGAGCAGTACTTC,CATTKDRAHEQYF
few,TRBJ2-7,TRBV7-9,.,TGTGCCAGCAGCTTGGATGAGGCAGGGAGGCAGTACTTC,CASSLDEAGRQYF
.,TRBJ1-3,TRBV30,.,TGTGCCTGGAGTGGTTTAGGGGGAGGATCTGGAAACACCATATATTTT,CAWSGLGGGSGNTIYF
few,TRBJ2-3,TRBV2,TRBD2,TGTGCCAGCAGTGTTGGCGGGGGGTCCCCATTCCAGTATTTT,CASSVGGGSPFQYF
few,TRBJ2-3,TRBV5-1,TRBD2,TGCGCCAGCAGCCCTGGACTAGCGGGGCCCTGGGATACGCAGTATTTT,CASSPGLAGPWDTQYF
.,TRBJ1-2,TRBV27,.,TGTGCCAGCAGTCCAGACAGGATCAACTATGGCTACACCTTC,CASSPDRINYGYTF
many,TRBJ2-1,TRBV27,TRBD1,TGTGCCAGCAGTAGCCGGACAGGAGCCTACAATGAGCAGTTCTTC,CASSSRTGAYNEQFF